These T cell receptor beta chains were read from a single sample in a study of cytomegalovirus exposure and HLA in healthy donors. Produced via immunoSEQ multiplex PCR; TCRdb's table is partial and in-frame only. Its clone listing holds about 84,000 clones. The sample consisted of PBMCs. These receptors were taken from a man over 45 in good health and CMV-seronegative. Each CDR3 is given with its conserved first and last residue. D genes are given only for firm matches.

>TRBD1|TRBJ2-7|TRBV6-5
TGTGCCAGCAGTGCGCCACGACAGGGGGTCTACGAGCAGTACTTC
CASSAPRQGVYEQYF
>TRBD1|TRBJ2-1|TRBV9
TGTGCCAGCAGCGTAGGGGACAGTGGAGTGGAGCAGTTCTTC
CASSVGDSGVEQFF
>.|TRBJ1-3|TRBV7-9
TGTGCCAGCAGCTTGACAGGTAGCCTTGGAAACACCATATATTTT
CASSLTGSLGNTIYF
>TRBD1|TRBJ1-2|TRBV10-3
TGTGCCATCAGTCTGCTGACAGGGGAGGGCTACACCTTC
CAISLLTGEGYTF
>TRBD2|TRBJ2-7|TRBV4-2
TGTGCCAGCAGCCAAGGCCATATTAGCGGGGGAGCAGCCTACGAGCAGTACTTC
CASSQGHISGGAAYEQYF
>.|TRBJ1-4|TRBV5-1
TGCGCCAGCAGCTTGCAGGGATCGGATGAAAAACTGTTTTTT
CASSLQGSDEKLFF
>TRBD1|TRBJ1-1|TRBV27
TGTGCCAGCAGTTTCGACAGGGTTACTGAAGCTTTCTTT
CASSFDRVTEAFF
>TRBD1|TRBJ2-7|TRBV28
TGTGCCAGCAGTTCGGGACAGGGGGGCGAGCAGTACTTC
CASSSGQGGEQYF
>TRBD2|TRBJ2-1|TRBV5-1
TGCGCCAGCAGGGGACTAGCGGGGGCGGTTGAGCAGTTCTTC
CASRGLAGAVEQFF
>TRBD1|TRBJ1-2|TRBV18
TGTGCCAGCTCGCTCGGACAGGTCCTTCGTTATGGCTACACCTTC
CASSLGQVLRYGYTF
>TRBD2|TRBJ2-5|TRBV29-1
TGCAGCGTTTCTCCGGGACTAGCAGAGACCCAGTACTTC
CSVSPGLAETQYF
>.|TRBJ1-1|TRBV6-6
TGTGCCAGCAGTCTACAGGGAAACACTGAAGCTTTCTTT
CASSLQGNTEAFF
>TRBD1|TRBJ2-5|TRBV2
TGTGCCAGCAGGGTAGGGACAGGGGAGTATGGAGAGACCCAGTACTTC
CASRVGTGEYGETQYF
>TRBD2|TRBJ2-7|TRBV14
TGTGCCAGCAGCCAAGTAGGACTAGCGGGGATATACCTCTACGAGCAGTACTTC
CASSQVGLAGIYLYEQYF
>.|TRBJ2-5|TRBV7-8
TGTGCCAGCAGCTTCGGACAGATGGAGACCCAGTACTTC
CASSFGQMETQYF
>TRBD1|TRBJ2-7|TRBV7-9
TGTGCCAGCAGCGTGACAGGGGGCTCCTACGAGCAGTACTTC
CASSVTGGSYEQYF
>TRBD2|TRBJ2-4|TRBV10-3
TGTGCCATCAGTGGGTCCGGAAGCGGGGGGAGCAAAAACATTCAGTACTTC
CAISGSGSGGSKNIQYF
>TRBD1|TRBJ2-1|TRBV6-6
TGTGCCAGCAGTTACTCCTCGACAGGGTTCAATGAGCAGTTCTTC
CASSYSSTGFNEQFF
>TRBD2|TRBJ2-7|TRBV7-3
TGTGCCAGCAGCTTACTGGCGGGGGGACACTACGAGCAGTACTTC
CASSLLAGGHYEQYF
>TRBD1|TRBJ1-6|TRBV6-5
TGTGCCACCCAGGGGGCGACATGGAATTCACCCCTCCACTTT
CATQGATWNSPLHF
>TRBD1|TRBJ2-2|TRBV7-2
TGTGCCAGCAGCTTTCGAAGACAGGGGAACACCGGGGAGCTGTTTTTT
CASSFRRQGNTGELFF
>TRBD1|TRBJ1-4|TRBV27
TGTGCCAGCAGTCCACCGGGACAGGGGGCTTTAAATGAAAAACTGTTTTTT
CASSPPGQGALNEKLFF
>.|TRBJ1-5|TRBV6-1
TGTGCCAGCGTTCGGGGGATGGCCAACGATCAGCCCCAGCATTTT
CASVRGMANDQPQHF
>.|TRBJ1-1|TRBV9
TGTGCCAGCAGCGTAACAGGTACCACTGAAGCTTTCTTT
CASSVTGTTEAFF
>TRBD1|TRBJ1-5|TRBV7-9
TGTGCCAGCAGCTTAGGAGACAGGGGGCTCCAGCCCCAGCATTTT
CASSLGDRGLQPQHF
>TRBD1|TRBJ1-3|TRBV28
TGTGCCAGCAGTTTATTAGGTACAGGGGCTGGAAACACCATATATTTT
CASSLLGTGAGNTIYF
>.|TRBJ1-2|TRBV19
TGTGCCAGTAGTCTCAACTCCCGACAGGATGGCTATGGCTACACCTTC
CASSLNSRQDGYGYTF
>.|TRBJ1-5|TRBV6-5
TGTGCCAGCAGCTTACAGGGAGTCAATCAGCCCCAGCATTTT
CASSLQGVNQPQHF
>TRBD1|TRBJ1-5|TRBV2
TGTGCCAGCAGTCGCGACAGGGCGAGCAATCAGCCCCAGCATTTT
CASSRDRASNQPQHF
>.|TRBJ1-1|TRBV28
TGTGCCAGCATTCGGGGGGGGAACACTGAAGCTTTCTTT
CASIRGGNTEAFF
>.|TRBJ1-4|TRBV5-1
TGCGCCAGCAGCTTGGATGTCCGGGTGCGAAGGGAAAAACTGTTTTTT
CASSLDVRVRREKLFF
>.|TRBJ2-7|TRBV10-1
TGCGCCAGCAGGAGGGAACGTGTGGGCGAAGAGCAGTACTTC
CASRRERVGEEQYF
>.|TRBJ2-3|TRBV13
TGTGCCAGCAGCACAGGAACTAGCACAGATACGCAGTATTTT
CASSTGTSTDTQYF
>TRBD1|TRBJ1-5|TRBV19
TGTGCCAGTAGTATGGTGGGACAGGGGAACAATCAGCCCCAGCATTTT
CASSMVGQGNNQPQHF
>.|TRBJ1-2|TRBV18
TGTGCCAGCTCACCTGAAATCTTAGGACTGGGCTACACCTTC
CASSPEILGLGYTF
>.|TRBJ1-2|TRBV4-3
TGCGCCAGCAGCCAAGGCGTCGGAGCCTCCCATGGCTACACCTTC
CASSQGVGASHGYTF
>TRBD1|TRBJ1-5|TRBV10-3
TGTGCCACCTCAGACGATGGGACAGGGGGCGGACCCCAGCATTTT
CATSDDGTGGGPQHF
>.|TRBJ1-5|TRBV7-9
TGTGCCAGCAGCCCGTCTGACAGGCAAGCCAATCAGCCCCAGCATTTT
CASSPSDRQANQPQHF
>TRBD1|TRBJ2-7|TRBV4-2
TGTGCCAGCAGCCAAGGGACCGGGACAGGGGGCTACGAGCAGTACTTC
CASSQGTGTGGYEQYF
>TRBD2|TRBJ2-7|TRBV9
TGCGCCAGCAGCGTAGAATCTAGCGGGGGCTACGAGCAGTACTTC
CASSVESSGGYEQYF